The sequence of this TCR beta chain was determined in a study of cytotoxic CD8 clonotypes in ibrutinib-treated CLL. Study-wide results and limits: Sample timing was unmatched between remission and later-progressing patients; lymph nodes unstudied.

For this clone: Its antigen is unknown.

Trimming removed 6 bases at V and 4 bases at J, with 14 bases between. Germline loops: CDR1 SGHTA, CDR2 FQGNSA. CDR3 length: 14 amino acids. Method: immunoSEQ multiplex PCR; TCRdb's copy keeps in-frame clones and lacks some. The table includes more than 200,000 clones, 60% to 75% detected once. The chain has TRBV7-2 and TRBJ2-3; no clear D. The sequenced sample was PBMCs, obtained after 24 months of ibrutinib treatment. This TCR was sampled from a human donor with chronic lymphocytic leukemia. The CDR3 spells CASREGPGADTQYF. The CDR3 coding sequence is TGTGCCAGCAGAGAAGGGCCGGGCGCAGATACGCAGTATTTT.